This is a list of T cell receptor beta chains from one sample in a study of cytomegalovirus exposure and HLA in healthy donors. The repertoire was sequenced with immunoSEQ multiplex PCR; TCRdb's copy has only in-frame clones and lacks some. Its table records about 130,000 clones. Sequenced: PBMCs. These receptors originate from a woman in her forties in good health and CMV-seropositive. The CDR3 runs from the conserved cysteine through the conserved F or W. A D gene is named only where the DNA matches it firmly.

TRBV9	-	TRBJ2-1	CASSVRPPGLGVNEQFF	TGTGCCAGCAGCGTAAGACCCCCAGGGTTAGGGGTCAATGAGCAGTTCTTC
TRBV4-1	TRBD2	TRBJ2-3	CASSQGAGEGDTQYF	TGCGCCAGCAGCCAAGGGGCGGGAGAGGGGGATACGCAGTATTTT
TRBV6-1	TRBD1	TRBJ2-2	CASSETTGTGTGELFF	TGTGCCAGCAGTGAAACGACCGGGACAGGGACCGGGGAGCTGTTTTTT
TRBV5-1	TRBD1	TRBJ1-2	CASSLGTGEVWDGYTF	TGCGCCAGCAGCTTGGGGACAGGGGAGGTATGGGATGGCTACACCTTC
TRBV10-1	-	TRBJ2-1	CASSEGLGGVNNEQFF	TGCGCCAGCAGTGAAGGTCTGGGCGGGGTTAACAATGAGCAGTTCTTC
TRBV6-6	-	TRBJ1-1	CASSFYERDTEAFF	TGTGCCAGCAGTTTCTATGAGAGGGATACTGAAGCTTTCTTT
TRBV29-1	-	TRBJ2-7	CSTKGSPYEQYF	TGCAGCACCAAGGGGTCCCCCTACGAGCAGTACTTC
TRBV6-1	TRBD2	TRBJ2-3	CASSESAGGPPDTQYF	TGTGCCAGCAGTGAGTCGGCGGGAGGGCCCCCAGATACGCAGTATTTT
TRBV28	TRBD1	TRBJ1-4	CASSPSTGAKNEKLFF	TGTGCCAGCAGTCCCTCGACAGGGGCCAAGAATGAAAAACTGTTTTTT
TRBV27	TRBD1	TRBJ2-7	CASSSTGSFYEQYF	TGTGCCAGCAGTTCGACAGGGAGCTTCTACGAGCAGTACTTC
TRBV28	TRBD2	TRBJ2-1	CASSSPGLAGQGGYNEQFF	TGTGCCAGCAGTTCGCCGGGACTAGCGGGACAAGGGGGTTACAATGAGCAGTTCTTC
TRBV18	TRBD1	TRBJ1-4	CASSPSGRGHQGHEKLFF	TGTGCCAGCTCACCAAGCGGCAGGGGGCATCAAGGCCACGAAAAACTGTTTTTT
TRBV7-2	TRBD2	TRBJ2-3	CASSAPPGLADDTQYF	TGTGCCAGCAGCGCCCCCCCGGGACTAGCAGACGATACGCAGTATTTT
TRBV7-2	TRBD1	TRBJ1-1	CASSGGGLGTTEAFF	TGTGCCAGCAGTGGAGGGGGCTTGGGGACCACTGAAGCTTTCTTT
TRBV30	TRBD2	TRBJ2-7	CAWSKTSGTYEQYF	TGTGCCTGGAGTAAGACTAGCGGGACCTACGAGCAGTACTTC
TRBV6-1	-	TRBJ1-2	CASSGTVLNYGYTF	TGTGCCAGCAGTGGTACAGTATTAAACTATGGCTACACCTTC
TRBV29-1	-	TRBJ1-2	CSVEWDIFVNYGYTF	TGCAGCGTTGAGTGGGACATCTTTGTTAACTATGGCTACACCTTC
TRBV29-1	-	TRBJ2-1	CSVPRSANNEQFF	TGCAGCGTCCCCCGGTCCGCAAACAATGAGCAGTTCTTC
TRBV5-8	-	TRBJ1-4	CASTGRTNEKLFF	TGTGCCAGTACAGGGAGAACTAATGAAAAACTGTTTTTT
TRBV30	TRBD2	TRBJ2-1	CAWSDGKGVTASGRHEQFF	TGTGCCTGGAGTGATGGTAAGGGAGTCACGGCTAGCGGGAGACATGAGCAGTTCTTC
TRBV18	TRBD1	TRBJ2-7	CASSQGQLSYEQYF	TGTGCCAGCTCACAGGGACAGCTTTCCTACGAGCAGTACTTC
TRBV6-7	TRBD1	TRBJ2-3	CASSCRGLADTQYF	TGTGCCAGCAGTTGCAGGGGGCTCGCAGATACGCAGTATTTT
TRBV30	-	TRBJ2-7	CAWTGSSYEQYF	TGTGCCTGGACGGGATCCTCCTACGAGCAGTACTTC
TRBV27	-	TRBJ2-7	CASSLQGPPYEQYF	TGTGCCAGCAGTTTACAGGGTCCACCCTACGAGCAGTACTTC
TRBV5-4	-	TRBJ2-1	CASSNNAGNSYNEQFF	TGTGCCAGCAGCAATAACGCAGGGAATTCCTACAATGAGCAGTTCTTC